This TCR beta chain was found in a study of T cell repertoires in cytomegalovirus infection. From the reads, TCRdb called clonotypes with MiXCR, one entry per CDR3 protein. The sample has some 150,000 distinct CDR3 sequences; under 8% are singletons. This clonotype was seen a few times. Its antigen is as yet unknown. Study-wide results and caveats: Dominating the ex vivo response were TCR beta clonotypes that were CMV-specific and HLA-C-restricted.

This CDR3 is 11 amino acids long. V was pared by 8 bases and J by 5 bases, with 9 bases between. Per the germline V gene, CDR1 is MDHEN and CDR2 is SYDVKM. V gene TRBV28 combines with J gene TRBJ1-1; D uncertain. The receptor was derived from a human donor in good health (CMV status not recorded). Some clones in this sample may be carry-over from other donors' samples. The sample was PBMCs. CDR3 in DNA: TGTGCCAGCCCACGGATGACTGAAGCTTTCTTT. It encodes CASPRMTEAFF.